Below are 13 T cell receptor beta chains sequenced from a single sample in a study of blood T cell repertoires in COVID-19. Method: immunoSEQ multiplex PCR; TCRdb's copy keeps in-frame clones and lacks some. The table has 100,000 to 150,000 clones, roughly 89% seen once. The sequenced sample consisted of peripheral blood. These TCRs come from a man aged 35-49 years with acute or convalescent COVID-19.

This clone was seen just once. J is TRBJ1-5 and V is TRBV27; possibly TRBD1 for D (6 bases). CDR1 and CDR2 from the germline V gene are MNHEY and SMNVEV (reference sequence). Trimming removed 5 bases at V and 4 bases at J, with 9 bases between. The CDR3 totals 13 residues. In DNA form, the CDR3 reads TGTGCCAGCAGTCAACAGGGAAATCAGCCCCAGCATTTT. Translation: CASSQQGNQPQHF.

The CDR3 nucleotides are TGTGCCAGCAGCAGACCGACGGGGGGAACTAATGAAAAACTGTTTTTT. Encoded protein: CASSRPTGGTNEKLFF. The chain carries TRBV5-5 and TRBJ1-4; TRBD1 might be the D (5 bases). The germline V gene has CDR1 SGHKS and CDR2 YYEKEE (reference sequence). This CDR3 is built from 16 residues. V shed 4 bases and J shed 1 base, with 14 bases lying between them.

The chain couples TRBV6-5 to TRBJ2-7; TRBD1 might be the D (6 bases). Germline lookup yields CDR1 MNHEY and CDR2 SVGAGI. Trimming removed 0 bases from V and 3 bases from J, with 9 bases in between. The CDR3 length is 14 residues. As DNA, the CDR3 is TGTGCCAGCAGTTACTCCGGACAGCTCTACGAGCAGTACTTC. This translates into CASSYSGQLYEQYF.

This chain connects TRBV29-1 to TRBJ1-1; the D gene is possibly TRBD1 (6 bases). V lost 5 bases and J lost 6, with 19 bases in between. Germline CDR1 SQVTM, CDR2 ANQGSEA. The CDR3 sequence is 14 residues long. CDR3 in DNA: TGCAGCGTTACTTCGGTGGGGGGGGCGGCTGAAGCTTTCTTT. It codes for CSVTSVGGAAEAFF.

The gene calls are TRBV3-1 (or the pseudogene TRBV3-2) and TRBJ2-7; 8 bases fit TRBD2. The V segment lost 0 bases and the J segment 3 bases; nucleotides outside the gene matches: 10. This CDR3 is built from 17 residues. The germline V gene encodes CDR1 LGHDT and CDR2 YNNKEL (reference sequence). This CDR3 reads CASSQEGSGGSGYEQYF. The CDR3 DNA sequence: TGTGCCAGCAGCCAAGAAGGCAGCGGGGGATCGGGCTACGAGCAGTACTTC.

The chain employs TRBV5-6 and TRBJ2-7; TRBD1 is a possible D gene (6 bases). Germline CDR1 reads SGHDT; CDR2 reads YYEEEE. The CDR3 spans 14 residues. V lost 4 bases, J lost 3 bases, and 14 bases lay in between. CDR3 protein: CASSQTGLFYEQYF. The CDR3 DNA is TGTGCCAGCAGCCAAACAGGGCTCTTCTACGAGCAGTACTTC.

This chain joins TRBV21-1 and TRBJ1-5; the DNA was not used to check the table's D call, TRBD1. TRBV21-1 is an annotated pseudogene. CDR3 length: 16 amino acids. The CDR3 DNA reads TGTGCCAGCAGCAATCTCGGGCCAGGGGGCAATCAGCCCCAGCATTTT. It encodes CASSNLGPGGNQPQHF.

The chain couples TRBV19 to TRBJ1-5, with 10 bases fitting TRBD1. Germline CDR1 reads LNHDA; CDR2 reads SQIVND (reference sequence). The CDR3 extends over 15 amino acids. V shed 10 bases and J 3 bases; nucleotides not matched to a gene: 9. The DNA for the CDR3 is TGTGCCACGCGACCGGGACAGGGGAACAATCAGCCCCAGCATTTT. It yields the protein CATRPGQGNNQPQHF.

The CDR3 sequence is CASSPSPGGAMDEQFF. Here the CDR3 DNA reads TGTGCCAGCTCACCAAGTCCGGGAGGAGCCATGGATGAGCAGTTCTTC. The chain uses TRBV18 and TRBJ2-1; 7 nucleotides line up with TRBD2. J gave up 8 bases and V 2 bases, and 12 bases lay outside the gene matches. The V gene's germline CDR1 is KGHSH and CDR2 LQKENI. This CDR3 has 16 amino acids.

The chain uses TRBV6-2 or TRBV6-3 and TRBJ2-2; a possible D gene is TRBD1 (5 bases). The CDR3 totals 15 residues. V lost 5 bases to trimming and J lost 0 bases, with 10 bases between them. Germline values: CDR1 MNHEY, CDR2 SVGEGT. This CDR3 is CASSLQVTNTGELFF. CDR3 DNA sequence: TGTGCCAGCAGTCTACAGGTTACGAACACCGGGGAGCTGTTTTTT.

V is TRBV2 and J is TRBJ1-1; no definite D call. There are 13 residues in the CDR3. Trimming pared 5 bases from V and 3 bases from J, leaving 10 bases between. Germline CDR1 is SNHLY and CDR2 is FYNNEI. CDR3 nucleotide sequence: TGTGCCAGCAGTTATCGTCGGGACACTGAAGCTTTCTTT. Translating it yields CASSYRRDTEAFF.

The chain recombines TRBV7-9 with TRBJ2-7, with 11 positions matching TRBD2. The CDR3 totals 14 residues. Trimming at V came to 3 bases and at J to 3 bases, leaving 1 base not matched to a gene. Germline CDR1 reads SEHNR; CDR2 reads FQNEAQ (reference sequence). The CDR3, as DNA: TGTGCCAGCAGCTTTCTAGCGGGAGGCTACGAGCAGTACTTC. This codes for CASSFLAGGYEQYF.

The genes are TRBV19 and TRBJ2-3, with 8 nucleotides matching TRBD1. The CDR3 covers 16 residues. V was pared by 5 bases and J by 4 bases, with 11 bases of the junction left unmatched. The germline gives CDR1 LNHDA, CDR2 SQIVND (reference sequence). This chain's CDR3 is CASSSPGQVTPDTQYF. CDR3 DNA: TGTGCCAGTAGTTCACCGGGACAGGTGACCCCAGATACGCAGTATTTT.